The text below deals with one TCR beta chain. Antigen unknown. The sample comes from a study of shared clonotypes between healthy human individuals. Study conclusions and caveats: Donors were few, which limited the genetic and exposure-history diversity represented. The naive CD4 repertoires of several donors were compared, and around 5% of clonotypes were shared.

Germline V CDR1 and CDR2: KGHSH, LQKENI. The CDR3 is 14 amino acids. The V and J ends lost 2 bases and 4 bases respectively, with 9 bases between them. Original processing methods: In the immunoSEQ data, sequences were junction-only and lacked quality scores, so filtering differed. The table came from immunoSEQ multiplex PCR; TCRdb's copy has only in-frame clones and leaves some out. V, J and clone size were drawn from that table, and D and trimming were deduced from the DNA. The data contain roughly 2.6 million clones, just over 90% of them singletons. The chain combines TRBV18 with TRBJ1-3, with D unclear. The sample taken for sequencing was naive CD4+ T cells sorted from blood. This sample's subset: CD45RA+ positively selected. The source is a man aged 18 to 35 in good health. The CDR3 sequence: CASSPVLSGNTIYF. The CDR3 DNA follows: TGTGCCAGCTCACCAGTCCTCTCCGGAAACACCATATATTTT.